This T cell receptor beta chain was retrieved from a study of blood T cell repertoires in COVID-19. Per the original data handling: Reference gene primers were amplified, and this amplification served to estimate nucleated cell counts. Clones were sequenced by immunoSEQ multiplex PCR, and TCRdb holds only the in-frame ones, with some missing. That table furnishes V, J and clone size, whereas the DNA furnished D and trimming. Of about 100,000 clones in the sample, approximately 86% were seen once. Germline values: CDR1 SNHLY, CDR2 FYNNEI. This CDR3 is 14 amino acids long. Trimming cost V 1 base and J 10 bases; bases outside gene matches: 9.

V and J are TRBV2 and TRBJ1-2; 7 bases align to TRBD1. Sequenced material: peripheral blood. This receptor was obtained from an elderly man with acute or convalescent COVID-19. The CDR3 is CASSEGQGLRDYTF. The DNA of the CDR3 is TGTGCCAGCAGTGAAGGACAGGGCCTCCGGGACTACACCTTC.